This T cell receptor beta chain appears in the sequencing data of a study of Graves' ophthalmopathy and Graves' hyperthyroidism. Study observations and caveats: A classifier, a 13-signature model, separated ophthalmopathy from stable hyperthyroidism with approximately 88% sensitivity and about 81% specificity. Blood also contained most of the expanded thyroid clonotypes above 0.001 frequency. Ophthalmopathy progression predictions by the model showed approximately 75% specificity and 60% to 71% sensitivity.

From RNA, the CDR3 regions of TCR beta chains were amplified and sequenced. RT-PCR in the first round used HTBI primers; a second-round multiplex PCR followed. TCRdb reprocessed the multiplex PCR reads via MiXCR and lists one record per CDR3 protein. Among 500,000 to 600,000 distinct CDR3 sequences listed, 35% to 45% were seen once. Symptoms, serum thyroxine and TRAb, thyroid ultrasound, and orbital computed tomography formed the diagnostic basis. Comment on this clonotype: Its antigen is unidentified.

The clonotype was recovered from an adult man with Graves' hyperthyroidism. Sequenced sample: peripheral blood or thyroid tissue (not recorded which).

In nucleotides, the CDR3 is TGTGCCACCAGCAATGGACAGGGGAGGGAGTCCGAGCAGTACTTC. Translating it yields CATSNGQGRESEQYF. The J gene is TRBJ2-7, the V gene TRBV15, with TRBD1 matching over 9 bases. The CDR3 length is 15 residues. Germline loops: CDR1 LNHNV, CDR2 YYDKDF (reference sequence). V lost 4 bases, J lost 6 bases, and 10 bases stayed unmatched. The full variable domain, in which reference TRBV15 and TRBJ2-7 provide the parts outside the CDR3, is DAMVIQNPRYQVTQFGKPVTLSCSQTLNHNVMYWYQQKSSQAPKLLFHYYDKDFNNEADTPDNFQSRRPNTSFCFLDIRSPGLGDTAMYLCATSNGQGRESEQYFGPGTRLTVT.